The clone carrying this T cell receptor beta chain has ten or more counts. Its antigen remains unknown. This sample stems from a study of T cells after posttransplantation cyclophosphamide. Study results and caveats: Tissue-infiltrating T cells from skin or gut overlapped little with blood T cells. Later blood repertoires were often dominated by clones from the donor CD8+ memory compartment.

The CDR3 is 16 amino acids. The V end was cut by 4 bases, the J end by 6 bases, with 19 bases between. Germline V CDR1 and CDR2: MNHNS, SASEGT. This table comes from immunoSEQ multiplex PCR, and its TCRdb copy is limited to in-frame clones, with some not included. Altogether tens of thousands of clones were found in the sample, and no singletons occur. The chain employs TRBV6-1 and TRBJ1-5, with D maybe TRBD1 (5 bases). The receptor's source is a man aged 35 to 55 in good health, CMV-negative, and a related stem cell transplant donor. Sequenced input: PBMCs. CDR3 DNA sequence: TGTGCCAGCAGTGGCTCGGGACTGCAATCCAGTCAGCCCCAGCATTTT. Translating it yields CASSGSGLQSSQPQHF.